Listed below are T cell receptor beta chains from one sample, sequenced in a study of shared clonotypes between healthy human individuals. Assay used: immunoSEQ multiplex PCR; TCRdb lists only in-frame clones, some missing. The data show 2 million to 2.5 million clones, less than 95% seen once. The sequencing sample was made of naive CD8+ T cells sorted from blood. The receptors here all came from a man aged 18 to 35 in good health. Each CDR3 is given without its conserved first and last residue. Fields, in order: CDR3 protein, V gene, J gene.

ASSLAATGGTEAF,TRBV27,TRBJ1-1
ASSYALSVGPSYEQY,TRBV7-2,TRBJ2-7
ASSTGHLYEQY,TRBV27,TRBJ2-7
ASSHEAERSEAF,TRBV19,TRBJ1-1
SVEDSGLAGYEQY,TRBV29-1,TRBJ2-7
SVELGRDNIGEQY,TRBV29-1,TRBJ2-7
ASENRDRGFYEQY,TRBV7-9,TRBJ2-7
ARSLPKGSYEQY,TRBV19,TRBJ2-7
ASSDLPLISINTIY,TRBV7-9,TRBJ1-3
ASSFLITNEQF,TRBV28,TRBJ2-1
ASSQLTGQGGEQF,TRBV4-3,TRBJ2-1
ASSLEGGSIADTQY,TRBV27,TRBJ2-3
ASSTGEGYT,TRBV27,TRBJ1-2
ASSSDTRTDTQY,TRBV7-3,TRBJ2-3
ASSLGRLTLQETQY,TRBV5-1,TRBJ2-5
AWRSSSSYEQY,TRBV30,TRBJ2-7
ASTKKGASGNTIY,TRBV6-6,TRBJ1-3
ASSFAEYNEQF,TRBV5-4,TRBJ2-1
ASSPALKSEAF,TRBV14,TRBJ1-1
ASSQVGGLLNYGYT,TRBV4-1,TRBJ1-2
ASSVTGTGPLH,TRBV10-1,TRBJ1-6
ARSLDRDSNSYEQY,TRBV7-5,TRBJ2-7
ASSEELVSDTQY,TRBV6-1,TRBJ2-3
ASSLGGTDFSYEQY,TRBV5-6,TRBJ2-7
ASSQEGLAGFSYNEQF,TRBV4-1,TRBJ2-1
ASSSGTGINSPLH,TRBV7-6,TRBJ1-6
ASSLAVGTQKLGSPLH,TRBV7-2,TRBJ1-6
ASSLLRTGSYEQY,TRBV7-2,TRBJ2-7
ASSVGRGSYNEQF,TRBV9,TRBJ2-1
ASSQYLAEKK,TRBV23-1,TRBJ1-1
ASSLLTSVTSTDTQY,TRBV5-6,TRBJ2-3
SVEFGGWNTGELF,TRBV29-1,TRBJ2-2
ASSRGLDSYEQY,TRBV6-5,TRBJ2-7
ASSYSNTPEKLF,TRBV6-5,TRBJ1-4
ASSEGGTFGDTQY,TRBV2,TRBJ2-3
ASSGDRANSLH,TRBV13,TRBJ1-6
ASRTRDTEAF,TRBV6-1,TRBJ1-1
ASSLTGGRETQY,TRBV9,TRBJ2-5
ASSESREGNSPLH,TRBV2,TRBJ1-6
ASSLDATSSYNEQF,TRBV7-2,TRBJ2-1
ASSLKTSGELF,TRBV13,TRBJ2-2
ASSFAGNLIPYEQY,TRBV7-6,TRBJ2-7
ASSLSQEGETQY,TRBV11-2,TRBJ2-5
ASSLFPGQASYEQY,TRBV27,TRBJ2-7
SVEGLAGGPSYNEQF,TRBV29-1,TRBJ2-1
ASSRTEKLF,TRBV11-2,TRBJ1-4
ASSLLQGSSFYT,TRBV27,TRBJ1-2
ASVYHVGTGLYEQY,TRBV11-2,TRBJ2-7
ASSSGLAGDNEQF,TRBV13,TRBJ2-1
SSRGQHYEQY,TRBV5-5,TRBJ2-7
ASSVFDRAGPPNTGELF,TRBV9,TRBJ2-2
ASSLGGQGHSPLH,TRBV7-3,TRBJ1-6
ASEQARNTEAF,TRBV6-5,TRBJ1-1
ASSVYPTTEAF,TRBV9,TRBJ1-1
AIRDTSGRSNEQF,TRBV10-3,TRBJ2-1